Reported below is one T cell receptor beta chain. It was with 60 Vbeta and 13 Jbeta primers that the PCR ran. Assay: immunoSEQ multiplex PCR; the TCRdb copy retains only in-frame clones and omits some. The sample has some 190,000 clones, over 60% seen once. The data stem from a study of cytomegalovirus exposure and HLA in healthy donors. Study in general: HLA-typed donors were the source of 86 million or so unique TCRs held in an early data release.

J gave up 5 bases and V 6 bases, and 5 bases lay outside the gene matches. The CDR3 runs 14 residues. Germline CDR1 is SNHLY and CDR2 is FYNNEI. As for the donors, each was a healthy bone marrow donor. While unrecorded immune exposures were likely, the donors were nominally healthy when sampled. The chain employs TRBV2 and TRBJ2-2, with 8 bases aligning to TRBD2. The specimen was PBMCs. The receptor was isolated from a middle-aged woman in good health and CMV-seronegative. The CDR3 region has the DNA TGTGCCAGCAGGACTAGCGTGAGGACCGGGGAGCTGTTTTTT. This sequence encodes CASRTSVRTGELFF.